A single sample gave rise to the 24 T cell receptor beta chains below, sequenced in a study of T cell repertoires in cytomegalovirus infection. One entry per CDR3 protein, called by TCRdb with MiXCR from the reads. The data show some 450,000 distinct CDR3 sequences, roughly 31% seen once. Sequences were obtained from PBMCs. These receptors were obtained from a human donor in good health (CMV status not recorded). Some clones in this sample may be carry-over from other donors' samples.

This clonotype has ten or more counts. This chain joins TRBV29-1 and TRBJ1-2; possible D gene TRBD1, 5 bases. The V and J ends lost 4 bases and 7 bases respectively, with 16 bases between them. This CDR3 comprises 13 residues. Germline loops: CDR1 SQVTM, CDR2 ANQGSEA. The CDR3 region is CSVVLGREVGYTF. In nucleotides, the CDR3 is TGCAGCGTTGTCCTCGGCAGGGAGGTTGGCTACACCTTC.

This clonotype came up a few times. This chain uses TRBV12-3 or TRBV12-4 with TRBJ2-3; D possibly corresponds to TRBD1 (5 bases). The CDR3 runs to 14 residues. V was shortened by 8 bases and J by 2 bases, with 14 bases between the two germline ends. CDR3 region: CASGPTQDTDTQYF. The CDR3 region has the DNA TGTGCCAGCGGCCCTACACAGGACACAGATACGCAGTATTTT.

This clonotype showed up just a few times. The gene calls are TRBV7-9 and TRBJ2-1; D is undetermined. Trimming removed 0 bases from V and 4 bases from J, with 13 bases in between. CDR1 is SEHNR, CDR2 FQNEAQ, per germline (reference sequence). The CDR3 has 16 amino acids. The CDR3 region is CASSLALSREYNEQFF. For the CDR3, the DNA is TGTGCCAGCAGCTTAGCTCTTAGCAGAGAATACAATGAGCAGTTCTTC.

This clonotype has just a few counts. The rearrangement links TRBV28 to TRBJ2-4; perhaps TRBD1 as D (6 bases). V lost 3 bases and J 7 bases, leaving 16 bases between the germline ends. The germline CDR1 and CDR2 sequences are MDHEN and SYDVKM. There are 15 residues in the CDR3. CDR3 sequence reads: CASSFRGAGDNIQYF. In DNA form, the CDR3 reads TGTGCCAGCAGTTTCCGGGGTGCAGGGGACAACATTCAGTACTTC.

The table lists this clonotype with many counts. The chain recombines TRBV7-6 with TRBJ1-5, with 9 nucleotides matching TRBD1. Per the germline V gene, CDR1 is SGHVS and CDR2 is FNYEAQ. The CDR3 extends over 19 amino acids. The junction had 14 bases not matched to a gene; V was cut back by 5 bases and J by 0 bases. For the CDR3, the DNA is TGTGCCAGCAGCCCGCTTGACAGGGGGAATCGGTATAGCAATCAGCCCCAGCATTTT. Its protein is CASSPLDRGNRYSNQPQHF.

V gene TRBV28 combines with J gene TRBJ2-7; D gene uncertain. The V end lost 5 bases, the J end lost 0 bases, and 14 bases lay between the germline ends. Germline V CDR1 and CDR2: MDHEN, SYDVKM. This CDR3 is built from 15 residues. The CDR3 region has the DNA TGTGCCAGCAGTACCCACTTCGACGGCTCCTACGAGCAGTACTTC. It yields the protein CASSTHFDGSYEQYF.

This clonotype was counted ten times or more. V and J are TRBV12-3 or TRBV12-4 and TRBJ1-2; D gene unclear. CDR3 length equals 13 residues. Trimming shortened V by 3 bases and J by 4 bases, and 9 bases separated the two germline ends. The CDR3 DNA reads as TGTGCCAGCAGTTTGATAGAGACCTATGGCTACACCTTC. This codes for CASSLIETYGYTF.

As to this clonotype: A much bigger clone sits one base away, suggesting this may be a read error. This chain connects TRBV7-2 to TRBJ2-5; a weak D match, TRBD1 (6 bases). Germline V lookup: CDR1 SGHTA, CDR2 FQGNSA. The ends were cut back, 8 bases at V and 4 bases at J, with 17 bases in the middle. The CDR3 runs to 14 residues. CDR3 sequence (DNA): TGTGCCAGCGACCTATACGGGACAATAGAGACCCAGTACTTC. Translation: CASDLYGTIETQYF. Complete variable domain (other parts from reference TRBV7-2 and TRBJ2-5): GAGVSQSPSNKVTEKGKDVELRCDPISGHTALYWYRQSLGQGLEFLIYFQGNSAPDKSGLPSDRFSAERTGGSVSTLTIQRTQQEDSAVYLCASDLYGTIETQYFGPGTRLLVL.

This sequence joins TRBV10-3 and TRBJ2-7; D tentatively reads TRBD1 or TRBD2 (6 bases each). CDR3 length: 15 residues. Germline CDR1 reads ENHRY; CDR2 reads SYGVKD. V was clipped by 4 bases and J by 5 bases, with 18 bases between them. CDR3 loop: CAISGSTGALNEQYF. The CDR3 DNA reads TGTGCCATCAGTGGGTCTACGGGGGCTCTGAACGAGCAGTACTTC.

This clonotype was detected only a few times. The chain employs TRBV4-3 and TRBJ1-2, with unresolved D. The CDR3 runs to 15 residues. Germline CDR1 LGHNA, CDR2 YSLEER. Trimming cost V 3 bases and J 8 bases, with 19 bases left between them. The CDR3: CASSQDEKLMVGYTF. In DNA, the CDR3 is TGCGCCAGCAGCCAGGATGAGAAGCTTATGGTCGGCTACACCTTC.

This clonotype was observed a few times. The chain carries TRBV10-3 and TRBJ2-3, with a possible D match to TRBD1 (5 bases). CDR1 and CDR2 from the germline V gene are ENHRY and SYGVKD. V was clipped by 10 bases and J by 5 bases, with 16 bases between them. The CDR3 length is 13 residues. The CDR3 DNA reads as TGTGCCACCAAGGGGCCTAGTGTAGATACGCAGTATTTT. As protein: CATKGPSVDTQYF.

V is TRBV7-6 and J is TRBJ1-1; D unresolved. This CDR3 spans 16 amino acids. V lost 0 bases to trimming and J lost 6 bases, with 17 bases between them. CDR1 is SGHVS and CDR2 is FNYEAQ in the germline V gene. This CDR3 reads CASSLATGSLSAEAFF. The CDR3 bases are TGTGCCAGCAGCTTAGCGACGGGGTCTTTGTCCGCTGAAGCTTTCTTT.

This clonotype has ten or more counts. V gene TRBV7-2 combines with J gene TRBJ2-1; 9 bases are shared with TRBD2. The CDR3 totals 17 residues. The trim removed 5 bases at V and 8 bases at J, leaving 16 bases unmatched. Germline CDR1 is SGHTA and CDR2 is FQGNSA. The CDR3 DNA follows: TGTGCCAGCAGCCTGGCTGCGGGACTAGCTCAGGTAGATGAGCAGTTCTTC. This sequence encodes CASSLAAGLAQVDEQFF. Full variable domain (missing parts from reference TRBV7-2 and TRBJ2-1): GAGVSQSPSNKVTEKGKDVELRCDPISGHTALYWYRQSLGQGLEFLIYFQGNSAPDKSGLPSDRFSAERTGGSVSTLTIQRTQQEDSAVYLCASSLAAGLAQVDEQFFGPGTRLTVL.

Of note for this clonotype: A much larger clone lies one base from this, so it may be a read error. V and J are TRBV7-9 and TRBJ2-1; possibly TRBD2 for D (7 bases). The CDR3 is made up of 16 amino acids. CDR1 is SEHNR and CDR2 is FQNEAQ in the germline V gene (reference sequence). The CDR3 DNA follows: TGTGCCAGCACGACGCGGCCTACGGGGGGCTACAATGTGCAGTTCTTC. It specifies CASTTRPTGGYNVQFF.

V usage is TRBV7-2 and J usage is TRBJ2-5; either TRBD1 or TRBD2 may supply D (5 bases each). The CDR3 contains 15 residues. From germline, CDR1 is SGHTA and CDR2 FQGNSA. The V and J ends lost 1 base and 2 bases respectively, with 11 bases between them. The CDR3 is CASSLVGTQQETQYF. Here the CDR3 DNA reads TGTGCCAGCAGCTTAGTGGGGACCCAACAAGAGACCCAGTACTTC.

With regard to this clonotype: Possible read error: a much larger clone is one base away. The J gene is TRBJ1-3, the V gene TRBV7-2; D uncertain. Germline values: CDR1 SGHTA, CDR2 FQGNSA. This CDR3 spans 13 amino acids. CDR3 DNA sequence: TGTGTCAGCAGCCCGGGGTTTGGAAACACCATATATTTT. Encoded protein: CVSSPGFGNTIYF. Combining the CDR3 with reference TRBV7-2 and TRBJ1-3 gives the whole variable domain GAGVSQSPSNKVTEKGKDVELRCDPISGHTALYWYRQSLGQGLEFLIYFQGNSAPDKSGLPSDRFSAERTGGSVSTLTIQRTQQEDSAVYLCVSSPGFGNTIYFGEGSWLTVV.

A note on this clonotype: The junction differs from germline at one of its ends, possibly a read error. V is TRBV2 and J is TRBJ2-7; 7 bases are shared with TRBD1. This CDR3 has 14 residues. Germline CDR1 reads SNHLY; CDR2 reads FYNNEI. The CDR3, as DNA: TGTGCCGCCGGGTCGGGACAGTTCTCCCACGAGCAGTACTTC. Protein: CAAGSGQFSHEQYF.

The V and J genes are TRBV7-9 and TRBJ1-4; a possible D gene is TRBD1 (6 bases). The germline V and J ends were trimmed by 4 bases and 8 bases, with 11 bases remaining between them. The CDR3 runs 13 residues. Germline-derived CDR1 and CDR2 are SEHNR and FQNEAQ (reference sequence). CDR3 in DNA: TGTGCCAGCAGCTCAACAGGGCGGGAAAAACTGTTTTTT. Protein: CASSSTGREKLFF.

V and J are TRBV6-1 and TRBJ2-1, with D possibly TRBD1 on 5 matching bases. Germline CDR1 is MNHNS and CDR2 is SASEGT. V lost 5 bases and J lost 9, with 11 bases in between. The CDR3 sequence is 12 residues long. The CDR3 region has the DNA TGTGCCAGCAGTTACAGGTCTGGTGAGCAGTTCTTC. Amino acid sequence: CASSYRSGEQFF.

This clonotype was seen a handful of times. The chain combines TRBV4-3 with TRBJ1-1; D gene unclear. This CDR3 has 13 amino acids. Trimming removed 6 bases at V and 4 bases at J, with 12 bases between. CDR1 and CDR2 from the germline V gene are LGHNA and YSLEER. The CDR3 spells CASSPDGSTEAFF. CDR3 in DNA: TGCGCCAGCAGTCCAGACGGGAGCACTGAAGCTTTCTTT.

This clonotype has only a few counts. V gene TRBV5-1 combines with J gene TRBJ1-1; TRBD1 aligns across 7 bases. Germline CDR1 reads SGHRS; CDR2 reads YFSETQ. This CDR3 has 13 amino acids. V was clipped by 5 bases and J by 8 bases; unmatched bases: 9. The CDR3 region is CASRPATGFEAFF. The CDR3 DNA reads as TGCGCCAGCAGGCCGGCGACAGGGTTCGAAGCTTTCTTT.

This clonotype was observed a few times. The gene calls are TRBV19 and TRBJ1-1; possible D gene TRBD1, 6 bases. Trimming took off 8 bases at V and 3 bases at J, with 16 bases between the two ends. The CDR3 contains 14 residues. The V gene's germline CDR1 is LNHDA and CDR2 SQIVND (reference sequence). DNA for the CDR3: TGTGCCAGTCGCTTACAGGGTGTCGACACTGAAGCTTTCTTT. Protein sequence: CASRLQGVDTEAFF.

This clonotype was observed at least ten times. For the CDR3, the DNA is TGTGCCAGCAGCCTGACAGGGGGCACGTACGAGCAGTACTTC. Translation gives CASSLTGGTYEQYF. V and J are TRBV7-9 and TRBJ2-7; the match to TRBD1 covers 10 bases. The V gene's germline CDR1 is SEHNR and CDR2 FQNEAQ (reference sequence). This CDR3 comprises 14 residues. Germline trimming cut 5 bases from V and 4 bases from J; bases unmatched to any gene: 5.

This clonotype was observed a few times. The rearrangement links TRBV12-3 or TRBV12-4 to TRBJ1-5; a possible D gene is TRBD1 (6 bases). This CDR3 comprises 14 residues. V was shortened by 5 bases and J by 7 bases, with 15 bases between the two germline ends. The DNA of the CDR3 is TGTGCCAGCAGTGCACAGGGAACGGGGCAGCCCCAGCATTTT. It is translated as CASSAQGTGQPQHF.